The source of this T cell receptor beta chain is a study of blood T cells in healthy people across ages. The use of a sample-barcoded 5' primer and a J-beta primer mix characterized a second PCR of 7 to 11 cycles. CDR3-containing paired-end reads numbered at least 3 million in each sample. MiXCR, applied by TCRdb to the 5' RACE reads, yields one record per CDR3 protein. The profile shows about 1.4 million distinct CDR3 sequences, around 59% of them singletons. The germline V gene has CDR1 MNHEY and CDR2 SVGAGI. The CDR3 covers 14 residues. V gave up 4 bases and J gave up 3 bases, with 13 bases separating them.

The TCR sequence derives from a man aged 18 to 35 in good health. The chain employs TRBV6-5 and TRBJ2-7; D uncertain. Material for sequencing was blood. The CDR3 nucleotides read TGTGCCAGCAGTTCCAAATGGGGTAACTACGAGCAGTACTTC. Protein sequence: CASSSKWGNYEQYF.